These 24 T cell receptor beta chains originate from one sample sequenced in a study of blood T cell repertoires in COVID-19. Method: immunoSEQ multiplex PCR; TCRdb's copy keeps in-frame clones and lacks some. The data contain 20,000 to 25,000 clones, 70% to 90% of them singletons. Sequencing was performed on peripheral blood. The receptors were gathered from a man aged 45-65 years with active COVID-19.

CDR3 sequence (DNA): TGTGCCTGGAGGTTTCAGGGGCGAGGAGGCTATGGCTACACCTTC. This sequence encodes CAWRFQGRGGYGYTF. The genes are TRBV30 and TRBJ1-2; TRBD1 is a possible D gene (6 bases). The CDR3 sequence is 15 residues long. Trimming stripped 3 bases from V and 4 bases from J, with 18 bases between. Germline V gene sequence: CDR1 GTSNPN, CDR2 SVGIG (reference sequence).

The V call is TRBV4-1, the J call TRBJ1-1; possible D gene TRBD1, 6 bases. Trimming cost V 3 bases and J 3 bases, with 17 bases left between them. The CDR3 is made up of 16 amino acids. CDR1 MGHRA and CDR2 YSYEKL come from the germline V gene. CDR3 protein: CASSQIGGGRDTEAFF. CDR3 coding DNA: TGCGCCAGCAGCCAGATAGGGGGAGGGCGGGACACTGAAGCTTTCTTT.

The J gene is TRBJ1-4, the V gene TRBV7-8; TRBD1 is a possible D gene (6 bases). CDR1 is SGHVS and CDR2 is FQNEAQ in the germline V gene. V gave up 5 bases and J gave up 6 bases, with 16 bases separating them. The CDR3 spans 15 residues. This CDR3 is CASSVSGAFDEKLFF. Written as DNA, the CDR3 is TGTGCCAGCAGCGTGTCAGGGGCCTTTGATGAAAAACTGTTTTTT.

The CDR3 region is CASSLVGQNSYEQYF. For the CDR3, the DNA is TGTGCCAGCAGCTTAGTGGGGCAGAACTCCTACGAGCAGTACTTC. J is TRBJ2-7 and V is TRBV7-2; a weak D match, TRBD1 (5 bases). V lost 1 base, J lost 0 bases, and 10 bases lay in between. The CDR3 contains 15 residues. Germline V gene data show CDR1 as SGHTA and CDR2 as FQGNSA.

This chain uses TRBV7-9 with TRBJ1-1; 7 nucleotides line up with TRBD1. Germline values: CDR1 SEHNR, CDR2 FQNEAQ (reference sequence). The CDR3 consists of 14 residues. V was clipped by 1 base and J by 1 base; unmatched bases: 0. The CDR3 spells CASSLGQGNTEAFF. CDR3 nucleotides: TGTGCCAGCAGCTTAGGACAGGGGAACACTGAAGCTTTCTTT.

The chain uses TRBV7-3 and TRBJ2-1, with D possibly TRBD1 on 6 matching bases. The CDR3 is 15 amino acids. Germline CDR1 SGHTA, CDR2 FQGTGA. V lost 4 bases and J 5 bases, leaving 15 bases between the germline ends. CDR3 nucleotides: TGTGCCAGCAGCTCTGGGGCAGGGGTCGACAATGAGCAGTTCTTC. Translating it yields CASSSGAGVDNEQFF.

The V call is TRBV6-4, the J call TRBJ2-3; 8 nucleotides match TRBD1. The CDR3 extends over 14 amino acids. Germline CDR1 MRHNA, CDR2 SNTAGT. The junction had 5 bases not matched to a gene; V was cut back by 4 bases and J by 5 bases. In DNA, the CDR3 is TGTGCCAGCAGTGCCTCACAGGGGGTAGATACGCAGTATTTT. Protein: CASSASQGVDTQYF.

The CDR3 sequence: CASSRSRGGETQYF. The DNA for the CDR3 is TGTGCCAGCAGCCGCTCCCGGGGGGGAGAGACCCAGTACTTC. This chain links TRBV11-2 with TRBJ2-5; TRBD2 matches 8 bases. This CDR3 is built from 14 residues. Trimming at V came to 5 bases and at J to 4 bases, leaving 6 bases not matched to a gene. Germline lookup yields CDR1 SGHAT and CDR2 FQNNGV.

The rearrangement uses TRBV2 and TRBJ1-5; possible D gene TRBD1, 5 bases. V lost 9 bases, J lost 5 bases, and 17 bases lay in between. CDR1 SNHLY and CDR2 FYNNEI come from the germline V gene. This CDR3 contains 14 residues. CDR3: CASTGGLVDQPQHF. The CDR3 DNA sequence: TGTGCCAGTACGGGGGGTCTGGTAGATCAGCCCCAGCATTTT.

The chain employs TRBV6-5 and TRBJ2-7; TRBD2 might be the D (6 bases). Trimming left V 4 bases short and J 2 bases short, with 15 bases between. The CDR3 has 15 amino acids. CDR1 and CDR2 (germline): MNHEY, SVGAGI. CDR3 residues: CASSSSGRGAYEQYF. CDR3 in DNA: TGTGCCAGCAGTTCCTCAGGGCGGGGCGCCTACGAGCAGTACTTC.

This clone was detected once. The genes are TRBV5-4 and TRBJ2-1; TRBD2 matches at 7 bases. With V trimmed by 5 bases and J by 5 bases, 10 bases remained unmatched. Germline CDR1 and CDR2: SGHNT and YYREEE (reference sequence). The CDR3 runs to 15 residues. This chain's CDR3 is CASSRPGGGNNEQFF. The CDR3 nucleotides are TGTGCCAGCAGTCGCCCTGGCGGGGGTAACAATGAGCAGTTCTTC. Full variable domain (remainder filled in from reference TRBV5-4 and TRBJ2-1): ETGVTQSPTHLIKTRGQQVTLRCSSQSGHNTVSWYQQALGQGPQFIFQYYREEENGRGNFPPRFSGLQFPNYSSELNVNALELDDSALYLCASSRPGGGNNEQFFGPGTRLTVL.

The gene calls are TRBV4-1 and TRBJ2-1, with 7 nucleotides matching TRBD2. Trimming took 3 bases from V and 5 from J; bases not matched to a gene: 13. This CDR3 has 17 residues. Per germline, CDR1 MGHRA and CDR2 YSYEKL. The CDR3 here is CASSHISGLAANNEQFF. The CDR3 DNA reads as TGCGCCAGCAGCCACATTTCGGGGCTAGCGGCTAACAATGAGCAGTTCTTC.

This chain connects TRBV4-1 to TRBJ1-2; D might be TRBD1 (5 bases). Trimming took off 4 bases at V and 0 bases at J, with 12 bases between the two ends. This CDR3 has 15 residues. CDR1 is MGHRA, CDR2 YSYEKL, per germline. This CDR3 reads CASSPRGGSNYGYTF. In DNA, the CDR3 is TGCGCCAGCAGCCCCCGGGGGGGATCTAACTATGGCTACACCTTC.

CDR3 sequence (DNA): TGTGCCAGCAGTTACGCGGGGAGCTCCTACGAGCAGTACTTC. Encoded protein: CASSYAGSSYEQYF. The chain has TRBV6-6 and TRBJ2-7; TRBD2 is a possible D gene (6 bases). V lost 2 bases to trimming and J lost 0 bases, with 8 bases between them. In germline, CDR1 is MNHNY, CDR2 SVGAGI (reference sequence). The CDR3 has 14 residues.

The genes are TRBV7-8 and TRBJ1-2; 11 positions match TRBD1. Germline loops: CDR1 SGHVS, CDR2 FQNEAQ. The CDR3 loop spans 16 amino acids. Losses at the gene ends were 4 bases for V and 2 bases for J; bases not matched to a gene: 6. CDR3 bases: TGTGCCAGCAGCTACCTAGGGACAGGGGGAAACTATGGCTACACCTTC. Its translation is CASSYLGTGGNYGYTF.

The rearrangement links TRBV5-5 to TRBJ2-7, with D possibly being TRBD1 (6 bases). Germline-derived CDR1 and CDR2 are SGHKS and YYEKEE (reference sequence). V was trimmed by 1 base and J by 0 bases, leaving 14 bases between them. The CDR3 totals 16 residues. DNA for the CDR3: TGTGCCAGCAGCTTGTATGGGGCAGGGGACTCCTACGAGCAGTACTTC. Protein: CASSLYGAGDSYEQYF.

This clone came up a few times. This sequence joins TRBV30 and TRBJ1-2; possible D gene TRBD1, 5 bases. The germline V gene has CDR1 GTSNPN and CDR2 SVGIG (reference sequence). CDR3 length equals 13 residues. Trimming pared 3 bases from V and 2 bases from J, leaving 10 bases between. DNA for the CDR3: TGTGCCTGGAGAAAGGGGCAGAACTATGGCTACACCTTC. Translated, it gives CAWRKGQNYGYTF. The full variable domain, rest sourced from reference TRBV30 and TRBJ1-2, is SQTIHQWPATLVQPVGSPLSLECTVEGTSNPNLYWYRQAAGRGLQLLFYSVGIGQISSEVPQNLSASRPQDRQFILSSKKLLLSDSGFYLCAWRKGQNYGYTFGSGTRLTVV.

This clone was observed a handful of times. The chain uses TRBV7-9 and TRBJ1-4; weak D call: TRBD1 (6 bases). The ends were cut back, 5 bases at V and 8 bases at J, with 15 bases in the middle. Per germline, CDR1 SEHNR and CDR2 FQNEAQ (reference sequence). This CDR3 comprises 14 residues. This chain's CDR3 is CASSPYKGEEKLFF. The CDR3 DNA sequence: TGTGCCAGCAGCCCCTATAAGGGGGAGGAAAAACTGTTTTTT.

V and J are TRBV6-5 and TRBJ1-1, with 9 bases identical to TRBD1. The CDR3 is 13 amino acids. The germline CDR1 and CDR2 sequences are MNHEY and SVGAGI. J lost 6 bases, V lost 6 bases, and 5 bases had no gene match. The CDR3 protein is CASRGTGSPEAFF. The CDR3 DNA follows: TGTGCCAGCAGGGGGACAGGGAGCCCTGAAGCTTTCTTT.

This chain links TRBV5-5 with TRBJ2-7, with TRBD1 as a possible D gene (5 bases). Germline V gene sequence: CDR1 SGHKS, CDR2 YYEKEE (reference sequence). V lost 6 bases to trimming and J lost 6 bases, with 19 bases between them. The CDR3 covers 14 residues. CDR3 residues: CASTVGHSTLEQYF. Written as DNA, the CDR3 is TGTGCCAGCACCGTCGGACATTCTACCCTCGAGCAGTACTTC. Variable domain in full (rest from reference TRBV5-5 and TRBJ2-7): DAGVTQSPTHLIKTRGQQVTLRCSPISGHKSVSWYQQVLGQGPQFIFQYYEKEERGRGNFPDRFSARQFPNYSSELNVNALLLGDSALYLCASTVGHSTLEQYFGPGTRLTVT.

The V gene is TRBV7-2, the J gene TRBJ2-1, with 8 positions matching TRBD2. Germline V gene lookup returns CDR1 SGHTA and CDR2 FQGNSA. V dropped 5 bases and J dropped 3; count of bases not matched to a gene: 6. The CDR3 runs to 15 residues. The CDR3 nucleotides are TGTGCCAGCAGCGTTAGCGGGGTCAGCTACAATGAGCAGTTCTTC. This sequence encodes CASSVSGVSYNEQFF.

V is TRBV6-6 and J is TRBJ2-1; TRBD2 agrees at 14 bases. From germline, CDR1 is MNHNY and CDR2 SVGAGI (reference sequence). Trimming at V came to 5 bases and at J to 1 base, leaving 1 base not matched to a gene. The CDR3 runs to 16 residues. CDR3 region: CASSGTSGGSYNEQFF. As DNA, the CDR3 is TGTGCCAGCAGTGGGACTAGCGGGGGTTCCTACAATGAGCAGTTCTTC.

This sequence joins TRBV19 and TRBJ2-6, with D possibly TRBD1 on 5 matching bases. Germline V lookup: CDR1 LNHDA, CDR2 SQIVND (reference sequence). V was pared by 0 bases and J by 0 bases, with 18 bases between. The CDR3 is made up of 20 amino acids. CDR3 sequence reads: CASSIDLSAGLSSGANVLTF. DNA of the CDR3: TGTGCCAGTAGTATAGATCTATCGGCAGGGTTATCCTCTGGGGCCAACGTCCTGACTTTC.

The chain recombines TRBV6-2 or TRBV6-3 with TRBJ2-5, with TRBD2 matching over 8 bases. V dropped 3 bases and J dropped 3; count of bases not matched to a gene: 6. This CDR3 spans 15 amino acids. Germline CDR1 is MNHEY and CDR2 is SVGEGT. The CDR3 DNA is TGTGCCAGCAGTTATATAACTAGCGGCAAAGAGACCCAGTACTTC. It translates to CASSYITSGKETQYF.